This TCR beta chain originates from a study of PD-L1 blockade in urothelial cancer. Study-wide background: Males with bladder-origin urothelial cancer constituted about 85% of the roughly 30 patients. Patients had received 0 to 3 prior chemotherapy regimens. Regarding the study as a whole: Below-median pretreatment blood TCR clonality was a predictor of better survival. Clones that were tumor-associated expanded more in the blood of durable-benefit patients at 3 weeks.

Regarding time point: peripheral blood 6 weeks after treatment start. There are 15 residues in the CDR3. V dropped 5 bases and J dropped 4; count of bases not matched to a gene: 6. The V gene's germline CDR1 is LNHDA and CDR2 SQIVND (reference sequence). Worth noting for this clone: No antigen is known for it.

The method was immunoSEQ multiplex PCR; TCRdb's version includes in-frame clones alone and lacks a portion of them. The repertoire holds some 41,000 clones, with 80% to 90% as singletons. V usage is TRBV19 and J usage is TRBJ2-7; 12 nucleotides line up with TRBD2. Specimen: PBMCs, collected around atezolizumab (anti-PD-L1) treatment. The clonotype originates from a man aged 65-85 years with urothelial cancer. This chain's CDR3 is CASSPTSGSRYEQYF. CDR3 bases: TGTGCCAGTAGTCCGACTAGCGGGAGTCGATACGAGCAGTACTTC.